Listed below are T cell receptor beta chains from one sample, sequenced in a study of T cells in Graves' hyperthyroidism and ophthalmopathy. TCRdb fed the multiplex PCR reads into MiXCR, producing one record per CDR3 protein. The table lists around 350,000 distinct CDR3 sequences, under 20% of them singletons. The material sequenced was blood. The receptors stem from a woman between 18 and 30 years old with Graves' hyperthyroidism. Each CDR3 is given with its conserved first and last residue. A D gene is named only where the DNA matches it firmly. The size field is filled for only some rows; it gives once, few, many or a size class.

DNA: TGTGCCGTCCGGGACATGCCAGCCTACGAGCAGTACTTC
CDR3: CAVRDMPAYEQYF
D: NA
J: TRBJ2-7
size: many
V: TRBV2

DNA: TGTGCCAGCACCGAATCCGGGACAGGGGGGAGAGAGACCCAGTACTTC
CDR3: CASTESGTGGRETQYF
D: TRBD1
J: TRBJ2-5
size: many
V: TRBV12-3/TRBV12-4

DNA: TGTGCCAGCAGCCACGCGCTAGCGAGCTACTACGAGCAGTACTTC
CDR3: CASSHALASYYEQYF
D: NA
J: TRBJ2-7
size: many
V: TRBV7-8

DNA: TGTGCCAGCAGCCACCCCCCGGATAGCTACGAGCAGTACTTC
CDR3: CASSHPPDSYEQYF
D: NA
J: TRBJ2-7
size: many
V: TRBV7-9

DNA: TGTGCCAGCAGTGTTGGGGGAATGGGCACTGAAGCTTTCTTT
CDR3: CASSVGGMGTEAFF
D: NA
J: TRBJ1-1
size: NA
V: TRBV6-4

DNA: TGTGCCAGCAGTGAATCGGGGGGCGCCCCTGGAAACACCATATATTTT
CDR3: CASSESGGAPGNTIYF
D: NA
J: TRBJ1-3
size: few
V: TRBV2

DNA: TGTGCCAGCAGTTTACGGGACGGCACTCGAGAGACCCAGTACTTC
CDR3: CASSLRDGTRETQYF
D: NA
J: TRBJ2-5
size: NA
V: TRBV28

DNA: TGTGCCAGCAGTGAAGGTTTGGGGGGAAAGACCCAGTACTTC
CDR3: CASSEGLGGKTQYF
D: NA
J: TRBJ2-5
size: many
V: TRBV2

DNA: TGCAGCGTTGCCCGGGCCGGGGAGCTGTTTTTT
CDR3: CSVARAGELFF
D: NA
J: TRBJ2-2
size: many
V: TRBV29-1

DNA: TGTGCCAGCAGTGAACTAATTCAGGACGAGCAGTACTTC
CDR3: CASSELIQDEQYF
D: NA
J: TRBJ2-7
size: many
V: TRBV2

DNA: TGCAGTGCCCGAGGGGTCCGGACAGGGCTCGCTGAAGCTTTCTTT
CDR3: CSARGVRTGLAEAFF
D: TRBD1
J: TRBJ1-1
size: many
V: TRBV20-1

DNA: TGCAGTGCGCACTCGGGACAGGGGGCGGCTAACTATGGCTACACCTTC
CDR3: CSAHSGQGAANYGYTF
D: TRBD1
J: TRBJ1-2
size: many
V: TRBV20-1

DNA: TGTGCCAGCAGCTCCTATGACAGGGGTCGCGGCTACACCTTC
CDR3: CASSSYDRGRGYTF
D: TRBD1
J: TRBJ1-2
size: many
V: TRBV7-6

DNA: TGTGCCAGCACTTACTGGGGCGGCGGACAAGAGACCCAGTACTTC
CDR3: CASTYWGGGQETQYF
D: NA
J: TRBJ2-5
size: many
V: TRBV12-3/TRBV12-4

DNA: TGTGCCAGTCGGGGTGATAACACCGGGGAGCTGTTTTTT
CDR3: CASRGDNTGELFF
D: NA
J: TRBJ2-2
size: many
V: TRBV3-1

DNA: TGTGCCAGCAGTGAAAGGGCCCTCCGAGAGACCCAGTACTTC
CDR3: CASSERALRETQYF
D: NA
J: TRBJ2-5
size: many
V: TRBV2

DNA: TGTGCCTGGAGTGTGGGAAGTGGAGGGGAGGATGGCTACACCTTC
CDR3: CAWSVGSGGEDGYTF
D: NA
J: TRBJ1-2
size: many
V: TRBV30

DNA: TGCGCCAGCAGCACTGAGAACACTGAAGCTTTCTTT
CDR3: CASSTENTEAFF
D: NA
J: TRBJ1-1
size: few
V: TRBV5-1

DNA: TGCGCCAGCAGCCCCACTAGTTTGTCCGGGGAGCTGTTTTTT
CDR3: CASSPTSLSGELFF
D: NA
J: TRBJ2-2
size: many
V: TRBV4-1

DNA: TGTGCCAGCAGAGCAACAGGGTCCAAAAACATTCAGTACTTC
CDR3: CASRATGSKNIQYF
D: NA
J: TRBJ2-4
size: few
V: TRBV11-2

DNA: TGCGCCAGCAGCCAAGGGGCCTACCAAGAGACCCAGTACTTC
CDR3: CASSQGAYQETQYF
D: NA
J: TRBJ2-5
size: many
V: TRBV4-1

DNA: TGTGCCAGTAGCGGGGGCTTTAGCAATCAGCCCCAGCATTTT
CDR3: CASSGGFSNQPQHF
D: NA
J: TRBJ1-5
size: many
V: TRBV19

DNA: TGTGCCAGGCCGAGTGGGTGGGGCAATCAGCCCCAGCATTTT
CDR3: CARPSGWGNQPQHF
D: NA
J: TRBJ1-5
size: many
V: TRBV19

DNA: TGCAGTGCTAGTTACAGGCAAGAGACCCAGTACTTC
CDR3: CSASYRQETQYF
D: NA
J: TRBJ2-5
size: NA
V: TRBV20-1

DNA: TGTGCCAGCAGCTTAGCGCTAGGGGCGTTATACGAGCAGTACTTC
CDR3: CASSLALGALYEQYF
D: NA
J: TRBJ2-7
size: NA
V: TRBV7-2

DNA: TGTGCCAGCAGTGTTTCAGGGTACCAAGAGACCCAGTACTTC
CDR3: CASSVSGYQETQYF
D: NA
J: TRBJ2-5
size: few
V: TRBV2

DNA: TGCAGTGGGGCCCTCCAGGGCAATCAGCCCCAGCATTTT
CDR3: CSGALQGNQPQHF
D: NA
J: TRBJ1-5
size: many
V: TRBV20-1

DNA: TGCGCCAGCAGCCAAGCCAGTAGGAGAGTAGCCAAAAACATTCAGTACTTC
CDR3: CASSQASRRVAKNIQYF
D: NA
J: TRBJ2-4
size: many
V: TRBV4-1

DNA: TGTGCCAGCAGTCCTGGGACAGGCTCGGGTGGCTACACCTTC
CDR3: CASSPGTGSGGYTF
D: TRBD1
J: TRBJ1-2
size: many
V: TRBV12-3/TRBV12-4

DNA: TGCAGCGCAGGACGACAGGGGTTCCCTAGGGGTGGCTACACCTTC
CDR3: CSAGRQGFPRGGYTF
D: TRBD1
J: TRBJ1-2
size: many
V: TRBV29-1

DNA: TGTGCCTGGAGCTATCGGGACAGGGCCTACGAGCAGTACTTC
CDR3: CAWSYRDRAYEQYF
D: TRBD1
J: TRBJ2-7
size: many
V: TRBV30

DNA: TGTGCCAGCAACAAAGGGACAGAGAACACTGAAGCTTTCTTT
CDR3: CASNKGTENTEAFF
D: TRBD1
J: TRBJ1-1
size: many
V: TRBV6-1

DNA: TGTGCCAGCACCCGCGGGAAGAACACTGAAGCTTTCTTT
CDR3: CASTRGKNTEAFF
D: NA
J: TRBJ1-1
size: many
V: TRBV28

DNA: TGTGCCAGCAGCAGGCAGGGGGCCGCAGAGACCCAGTACTTC
CDR3: CASSRQGAAETQYF
D: TRBD1
J: TRBJ2-5
size: NA
V: TRBV6-1

DNA: TGTGCCAGCAGCGATACCACGGGGACTGAAGCTTTCTTT
CDR3: CASSDTTGTEAFF
D: NA
J: TRBJ1-1
size: many
V: TRBV11-2

DNA: TGTGCCAGCAGCGTAGGGGGGGACCCACACGAGCAGTACTTC
CDR3: CASSVGGDPHEQYF
D: NA
J: TRBJ2-7
size: NA
V: TRBV9

DNA: TGTGCCAGCTCACCACAGGGGGTGAACACTGAAGCTTTCTTT
CDR3: CASSPQGVNTEAFF
D: NA
J: TRBJ1-1
size: NA
V: TRBV18

DNA: TGTGCCAGCAGCGTAGCGGCCCCCTCCTATGGCTACACCTTC
CDR3: CASSVAAPSYGYTF
D: NA
J: TRBJ1-2
size: few
V: TRBV9

DNA: TGTGCCAGCAGTCTAACCCGGGACGTGATCGGGGAGCTGTTTTTT
CDR3: CASSLTRDVIGELFF
D: NA
J: TRBJ2-2
size: many
V: TRBV27

DNA: TGTGCCAGCAGTTACTCGAGGGTGGATTTGCCGAACACCGGGGAGCTGTTTTTT
CDR3: CASSYSRVDLPNTGELFF
D: NA
J: TRBJ2-2
size: NA
V: TRBV6-2/TRBV6-3

DNA: TGTGCCATCACAGCGGGGGCGAACACCGGGGAGCTGTTTTTT
CDR3: CAITAGANTGELFF
D: TRBD2
J: TRBJ2-2
size: many
V: TRBV10-3

DNA: TGTGCCAGCAGCCAAACAACTCGTTATGGACGGGCTAATACTATCACTGAAGCTTTCTTT
CDR3: CASSQTTRYGRANTITEAFF
D: NA
J: TRBJ1-1
size: NA
V: TRBV4-2

DNA: TGTGCCAGCAGCGTAGAGGGGGGCCGAATGAGTGTGAACTTC
CDR3: CASSVEGGRMSVNF
D: NA
J: TRBJ2-7
size: many
V: TRBV9

DNA: TGTGCCAGCACCTCGGCGAGACGCACTGAAGCTTTCTTT
CDR3: CASTSARRTEAFF
D: NA
J: TRBJ1-1
size: many
V: TRBV7-9

DNA: TGTGCCAGCAGCTTAGGTCCGGACAGACGCTACGAGCAGTACTTC
CDR3: CASSLGPDRRYEQYF
D: NA
J: TRBJ2-7
size: many
V: TRBV7-8

DNA: TGTGCCAGCAGAGACGGATATAGCAATCAGCCCCAGCATTTT
CDR3: CASRDGYSNQPQHF
D: NA
J: TRBJ1-5
size: many
V: TRBV6-1

DNA: TGTGCCACCACCCTACGGTCAGGGGGCATCGATGGCTACACCTTC
CDR3: CATTLRSGGIDGYTF
D: TRBD1
J: TRBJ1-2
size: few
V: TRBV15

DNA: TGTGCCAGCAGTTTGGGCCATTCCTATGAAGCTTTCTTT
CDR3: CASSLGHSYEAFF
D: NA
J: TRBJ1-1
size: many
V: TRBV12-3/TRBV12-4

DNA: TGTGCCAGCAGCCTCTTCGGGGCAGGGAACGGCTACACCTTC
CDR3: CASSLFGAGNGYTF
D: NA
J: TRBJ1-2
size: many
V: TRBV12-3/TRBV12-4

DNA: TGTGCCAGCAGTACCCGTCCCTGGGGCGAGCAGTACTTC
CDR3: CASSTRPWGEQYF
D: NA
J: TRBJ2-7
size: many
V: TRBV27

DNA: TGTGCCAGCAGCTTAGAAGGACCCGGGGAGCTGTTTTTT
CDR3: CASSLEGPGELFF
D: NA
J: TRBJ2-2
size: NA
V: TRBV7-2

DNA: TGCAGTGCTGATCCGGACTCCGGCGCCGATTGGTACCAAGAGACCCAGTACTTC
CDR3: CSADPDSGADWYQETQYF
D: NA
J: TRBJ2-5
size: many
V: TRBV20-1

DNA: TGTGCCAGCAGTGAAGCGTTTGTGACGGGGTGGGGTCAGACAGATACGCAGTATTTT
CDR3: CASSEAFVTGWGQTDTQYF
D: NA
J: TRBJ2-3
size: many
V: TRBV6-1

DNA: TGCAGCGGACGGGGGGCCTACGAGCAGTACTTC
CDR3: CSGRGAYEQYF
D: TRBD2
J: TRBJ2-7
size: many
V: TRBV29-1